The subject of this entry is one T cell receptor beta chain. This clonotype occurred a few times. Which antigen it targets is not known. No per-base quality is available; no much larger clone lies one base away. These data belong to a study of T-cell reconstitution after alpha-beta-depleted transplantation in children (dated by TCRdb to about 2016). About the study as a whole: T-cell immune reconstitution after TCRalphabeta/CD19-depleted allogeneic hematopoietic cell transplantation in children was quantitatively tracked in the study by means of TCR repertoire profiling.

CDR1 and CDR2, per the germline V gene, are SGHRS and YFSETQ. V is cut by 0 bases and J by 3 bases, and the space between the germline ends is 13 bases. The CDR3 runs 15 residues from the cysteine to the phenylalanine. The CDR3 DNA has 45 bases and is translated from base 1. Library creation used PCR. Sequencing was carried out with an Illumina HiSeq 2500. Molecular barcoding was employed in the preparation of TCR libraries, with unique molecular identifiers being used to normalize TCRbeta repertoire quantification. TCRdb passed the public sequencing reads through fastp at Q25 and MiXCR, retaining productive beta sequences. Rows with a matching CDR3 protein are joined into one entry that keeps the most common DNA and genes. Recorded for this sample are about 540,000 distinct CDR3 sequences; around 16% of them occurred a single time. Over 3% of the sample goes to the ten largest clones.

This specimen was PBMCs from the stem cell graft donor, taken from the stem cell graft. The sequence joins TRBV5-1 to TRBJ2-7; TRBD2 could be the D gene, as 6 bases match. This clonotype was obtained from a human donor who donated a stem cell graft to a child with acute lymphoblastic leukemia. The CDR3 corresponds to CASSLDGGARYEQYF. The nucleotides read TGCGCCAGCAGCTTGGATGGCGGGGCCCGCTACGAGCAGTACTTC.